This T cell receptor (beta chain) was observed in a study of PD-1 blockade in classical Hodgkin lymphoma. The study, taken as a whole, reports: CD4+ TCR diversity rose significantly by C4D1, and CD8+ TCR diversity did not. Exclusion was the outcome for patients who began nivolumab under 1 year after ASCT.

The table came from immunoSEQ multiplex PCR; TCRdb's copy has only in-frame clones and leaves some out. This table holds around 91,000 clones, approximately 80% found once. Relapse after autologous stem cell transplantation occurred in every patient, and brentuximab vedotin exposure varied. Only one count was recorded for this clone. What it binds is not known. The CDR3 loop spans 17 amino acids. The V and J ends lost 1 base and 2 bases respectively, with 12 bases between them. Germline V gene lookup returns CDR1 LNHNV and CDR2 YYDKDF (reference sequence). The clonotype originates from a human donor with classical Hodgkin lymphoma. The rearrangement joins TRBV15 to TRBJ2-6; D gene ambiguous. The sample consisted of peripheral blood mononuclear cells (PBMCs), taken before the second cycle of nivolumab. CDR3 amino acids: CATSRGQHFAGANVLTF. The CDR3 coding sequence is TGTGCCACCAGCAGAGGTCAGCATTTCGCTGGGGCCAACGTCCTGACTTTC.